One sample yielded the 4 T cell receptor beta chains listed below, sequenced in a study of blood T cell repertoires in COVID-19 (TCRdb year 2020). Receptor libraries were prepared by the immunoSEQ multiplex PCR assay. In its TCRdb copy, this immuneACCESS table keeps in-frame sequences only and misses some clones. Where compared with another copy, unresolved V genes explain less than half of these, and the others have no known cause. Counted in this sample were about 160,000 clones; about 86% of them appeared once. Over 9% of the sample comes from the top ten. The sequenced sample consisted of peripheral blood. The receptors were sampled from a woman aged 65 to 85 with COVID-19, enrolled during active disease.

V usage is TRBV2 and J usage is TRBJ1-2, with unresolved D. CDR3 length: 16 amino acids. Per the germline V gene, CDR1 is SNHLY and CDR2 is FYNNEI. V was cut by 0 bases and J by 7 bases, with 18 bases left in between. DNA for the CDR3: TGTGCCAGCAGTGAAGCGCTTCTCCCAGACACCCGTGGCTACACCTTC. Protein sequence: CASSEALLPDTRGYTF.

The chain is built from TRBV5-1 and TRBJ2-7; D is possibly TRBD2 (5 bases). The CDR3 consists of 15 residues. From germline, CDR1 is SGHRS and CDR2 YFSETQ. Trimming removed 0 bases from V and 1 base from J, with 11 bases in between. The CDR3 sequence is CASSLAFGVSYEQYF. DNA of the CDR3: TGCGCCAGCAGCTTGGCCTTCGGGGTATCCTACGAGCAGTACTTC.

V usage is TRBV5-4 and J usage is TRBJ2-3, with 9 bases fitting TRBD1. This CDR3 spans 16 amino acids. CDR1 is SGHNT, CDR2 YYREEE, per germline (reference sequence). The ends lost 6 bases at V and 4 bases at J; junction bases unmatched: 12. This chain's CDR3 is CASTEPRTGEPDTQYF. CDR3 in DNA: TGTGCCAGCACCGAGCCCAGGACAGGGGAACCAGATACGCAGTATTTT.

V and J are TRBV18 and TRBJ1-3, with a weak D call TRBD1 (6 bases). Germline V gene lookup returns CDR1 KGHSH and CDR2 LQKENI. V lost 1 base and J lost 2, with 9 bases in between. The CDR3 extends over 15 amino acids. The CDR3 nucleotides are TGTGCCAGCTCACCACGGGACAAGCCTGGAAACACCATATATTTT. Translation gives CASSPRDKPGNTIYF.